These T cell receptor beta chains were read from a single sample in a study of lymphopenia after photon versus proton radiotherapy. Assay used: immunoSEQ multiplex PCR; TCRdb lists only in-frame clones, some missing. The repertoire holds some 16,000 clones, with 80% to 90% as singletons. The sample in question was peripheral blood, obtained from a patient treated with proton-based radiotherapy. These receptors were taken from a man in his 70s with pancreatic cancer. The CDR3 runs from the conserved cysteine through the conserved F or W. D genes are given only for firm matches. Expanded clones are given a class, and other clones once, few, many or no size at all.

D gene,clone size,V gene,J gene,CDR3 DNA,CDR3 protein
.,.,TRBV5-4,TRBJ1-2,TGTGCCAGCAGCTTGGAGGCCGGGATCTATGGCTACACCTTC,CASSLEAGIYGYTF
.,.,TRBV29-1,TRBJ2-7,TGCAGCGTTGAGTCCCAGTACTACGAGCAGTACTTC,CSVESQYYEQYF
.,.,TRBV5-8,TRBJ1-3,TGTGCCAGCAGCTTGTTAGAGAACACCATATATTTT,CASSLLENTIYF
.,.,TRBV7-2,TRBJ1-5,TGTGCCAGCAGCTTAGATGTTCGATCTCAGCCCCAGCATTTT,CASSLDVRSQPQHF
.,.,TRBV12-5,TRBJ1-3,TGTGCTAGTGGTCCATCCAGACTCTCTGGAAACACCATATATTTT,CASGPSRLSGNTIYF
.,.,TRBV7-3,TRBJ2-3,TGTGCCAGCAGCTTTGAGGGAGTCGGCACAGATACGCAGTATTTT,CASSFEGVGTDTQYF
.,.,TRBV6-1,TRBJ1-1,TGTGCCAGCAAACGCTGGCAGGGGAGAACTGAAGCTTTCTTT,CASKRWQGRTEAFF
TRBD2,.,TRBV14,TRBJ2-1,TGTGCCAGCGGAAGCGGGAAGGTGGGCAATGAGCAGTTCTTC,CASGSGKVGNEQFF
.,.,TRBV28,TRBJ2-7,TGTGCCAGCAGTAACCTCCGCAGGGCTCAAGAGCAGTACTTC,CASSNLRRAQEQYF
TRBD1,.,TRBV27,TRBJ2-1,TGTGCCAGCAGTTACCCCCCGGGACAGGGATCCTACAATGAGCAGTTCTTC,CASSYPPGQGSYNEQFF
.,.,TRBV30,TRBJ1-1,TGTGCCTGGAAGATGATTTCTCTGAACACTGAAGCTTTCTTT,CAWKMISLNTEAFF
TRBD2,.,TRBV6-4,TRBJ2-2,TGTGCCAGCAGTCTTCAGGGACTAGCAAACACCGGGGAGCTGTTTTTT,CASSLQGLANTGELFF
.,.,TRBV4-1,TRBJ2-7,TGCGCCAGCAGCCAAGGGCTGCGGGGCTCGCAGTACTTC,CASSQGLRGSQYF
.,.,TRBV18,TRBJ1-2,TGTGCCAGCTCCAAGGGGACTACAGAGGGCTATGGCTACACCTTC,CASSKGTTEGYGYTF
.,.,TRBV5-1,TRBJ1-1,TGCGCCAGCAGCTCCCTGGGGGGGGCGAGTCAAGCTTTCTTT,CASSSLGGASQAFF
.,.,TRBV5-6,TRBJ1-5,TGTGCCAGCAGTACGGGGGGGTTGTATCAGCCCCAGCATTTT,CASSTGGLYQPQHF
.,.,TRBV18,TRBJ2-1,TGTGCCAGCTCACCGGGCGAACAGAGCTCCTACAATGAGCAGTTCTTC,CASSPGEQSSYNEQFF
.,.,TRBV11-2,TRBJ2-2,TGTGCCAGCAGCCGCACTGGTGCCCCCACCGGGGAGCTGTTTTTT,CASSRTGAPTGELFF
.,once,TRBV5-1,TRBJ1-6,TGCGCCAGCAGCTTGGCCATCCCGGATTATAATTCACCCCTCCACTTT,CASSLAIPDYNSPLHF
.,.,TRBV7-2,TRBJ2-7,TGTGCCAGCAGCGAGACCCTCCAAGGCGAGCAGTACTTC,CASSETLQGEQYF
.,.,TRBV5-5,TRBJ2-7,TGTGCCAGCAGCAGGGGGGGCGGCCCCTACGAGCAGTACTTC,CASSRGGGPYEQYF
.,.,TRBV6-5,TRBJ1-6,TGTGCCAGCAGGCACAGTAGAGGCTCACCCCTCCACTTT,CASRHSRGSPLHF
.,.,TRBV5-1,TRBJ2-1,TGCGCCAGCAGCTTGCTTCCTGACTACAATGAGCAGTTCTTC,CASSLLPDYNEQFF
TRBD1,.,TRBV7-2,TRBJ2-7,TGTGCCAGCAGCTTTAGGACAGGCACGGTTGGATACGAGCAGTACTTC,CASSFRTGTVGYEQYF
.,.,TRBV18,TRBJ2-1,TGTGCCAGCTCACCACCGACAGCCCAGATGTATGAGCAGTTCTTC,CASSPPTAQMYEQFF
.,once,TRBV7-9,TRBJ1-2,TGTGCCAGCAGCCCCTGGTCTGACTATGGCTACACCTTC,CASSPWSDYGYTF
.,.,TRBV2,TRBJ1-1,TGTGCCAGCAGAGCGGACAGAGGGGGGCCGAACACTGAAGCTTTCTTT,CASRADRGGPNTEAFF
.,once,TRBV7-3,TRBJ2-2,TGTGCCAGCTCCCAAGGGGGGACATTGAAGAACACCGGGGAGCTGTTTTTT,CASSQGGTLKNTGELFF
.,.,TRBV14,TRBJ1-4,TGTGCCAGCAGCCATCCCCAGGCGGGGAAATTGGATGAAAAACTGTTTTTT,CASSHPQAGKLDEKLFF
TRBD1,.,TRBV7-9,TRBJ1-1,TGTGCCAGCAGCCTGCCGACAGGGGGGAACACTGAAGCTTTCTTT,CASSLPTGGNTEAFF
.,few,TRBV7-3,TRBJ2-5,TGTGCCAGCAGCCCGCATGGGGGGCGGGATTCCCAAGAGACCCAGTACTTC,CASSPHGGRDSQETQYF